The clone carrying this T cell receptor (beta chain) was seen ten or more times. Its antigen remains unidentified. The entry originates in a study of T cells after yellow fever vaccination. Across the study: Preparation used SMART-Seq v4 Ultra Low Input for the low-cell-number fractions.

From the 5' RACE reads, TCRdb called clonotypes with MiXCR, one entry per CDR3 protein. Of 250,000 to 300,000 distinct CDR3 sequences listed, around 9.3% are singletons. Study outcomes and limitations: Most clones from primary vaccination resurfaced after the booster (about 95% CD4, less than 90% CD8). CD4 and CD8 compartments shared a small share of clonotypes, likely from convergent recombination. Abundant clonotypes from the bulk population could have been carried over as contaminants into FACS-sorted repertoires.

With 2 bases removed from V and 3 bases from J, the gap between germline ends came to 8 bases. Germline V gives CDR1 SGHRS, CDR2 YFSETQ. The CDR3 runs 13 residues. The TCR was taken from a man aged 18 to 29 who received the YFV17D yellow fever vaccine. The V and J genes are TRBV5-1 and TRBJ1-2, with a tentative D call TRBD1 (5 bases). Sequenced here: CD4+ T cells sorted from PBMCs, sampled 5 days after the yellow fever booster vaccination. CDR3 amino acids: CASSLGEHYGYTF. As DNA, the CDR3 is TGCGCCAGCAGCTTAGGGGAACACTATGGCTACACCTTC.